These 30 T cell receptor beta chains came from one sample sequenced in a study of T cells after yellow fever vaccination. One entry per CDR3 protein results from TCRdb running MiXCR on the 5' RACE reads. The sample lists 68,000 or so distinct CDR3 sequences; around 7% were seen once. The specimen was CD8+ T cells sorted from PBMCs, collected roughly 46 days after the first yellow fever vaccination. The receptors were gathered from a man aged 18 to 30 who received the YFV17D yellow fever vaccine.

This clonotype is deemed medium-sized. The rearrangement uses TRBV6-2 or TRBV6-3 and TRBJ2-3; no clear D. V was shortened by 4 bases and J by 0 bases, with 5 bases between the two germline ends. The CDR3 covers 13 residues. Germline loops: CDR1 MNHEY, CDR2 SVGEGT. Here the CDR3 DNA reads TGTGCCAGCAGTTTGACTAGCACAGATACGCAGTATTTT. Translating gives CASSLTSTDTQYF.

This clonotype was counted only a few times. This sequence joins TRBV19 and TRBJ1-1, with no clear D. Trimming pared 3 bases from V and 1 base from J, leaving 9 bases between. The CDR3 extends over 14 amino acids. Germline-derived CDR1 and CDR2 are LNHDA and SQIVND (reference sequence). CDR3 sequence: CASSMVYGNTEAFF. The CDR3 region has the DNA TGTGCCAGTAGTATGGTATACGGGAACACTGAAGCTTTCTTT.

This clonotype appeared a few times. The rearrangement uses TRBV20-1 and TRBJ2-1; the D gene is possibly TRBD2 (7 bases). V was shortened by 5 bases and J by 4 bases, with 21 bases between the two germline ends. Germline values: CDR1 DFQATT, CDR2 SNEGSKA (reference sequence). The length of the CDR3 is 16 residues. This CDR3 reads CSAPGGPQPRYNEQFF. CDR3 in DNA: TGCAGTGCTCCCGGGGGGCCCCAACCCCGATACAATGAGCAGTTCTTC.

The table lists this clonotype with a few counts. The gene calls are TRBV6-5 and TRBJ1-2; D is perhaps TRBD1 (5 bases). Germline V gene sequence: CDR1 MNHEY, CDR2 SVGAGI. The CDR3 length is 15 residues. V was pared by 0 bases and J by 3 bases, with 11 bases between. CDR3 sequence (DNA): TGTGCCAGCAGTTACTCCCTGACAGACTACTATGGCTACACCTTC. Translated: CASSYSLTDYYGYTF.

This clonotype has ten or more counts. The rearrangement uses TRBV7-9 and TRBJ2-5, with 9 bases matching TRBD2. Germline CDR1 reads SEHNR; CDR2 reads FQNEAQ (reference sequence). J gave up 3 bases and V 1 base, and 3 bases lay outside the gene matches. The CDR3 runs 15 residues. CDR3 sequence reads: CASSLVQRGEETQYF. The CDR3 coding sequence is TGTGCCAGCAGCTTAGTTCAGCGGGGGGAAGAGACCCAGTACTTC.

This clonotype appeared many times. This chain uses TRBV12-3 or TRBV12-4 with TRBJ2-3; 10 nucleotides align to TRBD1. V dropped 6 bases and J dropped 0; count of bases not matched to a gene: 3. CDR3 length: 15 residues. CDR3 nucleotide sequence: TGTGCCAGCAGGGGGGACAGGGGTAGCACAGATACGCAGTATTTT. It yields the protein CASRGDRGSTDTQYF.

This clonotype was counted ten times or more. The chain is built from TRBV4-3 and TRBJ2-3; either TRBD1 or TRBD2 may supply D (5 bases each). With 0 bases removed from V and 6 bases from J, the gap between germline ends came to 13 bases. From germline, CDR1 is LGHNA and CDR2 YSLEER. CDR3 length: 15 amino acids. In nucleotides, the CDR3 is TGCGCCAGCAGCCAAGATCTACGGGGCCCGGATACGCAGTATTTT. It yields the protein CASSQDLRGPDTQYF.

This clonotype was observed at least ten times. The chain carries TRBV30 and TRBJ2-5, with D possibly being TRBD1 (6 bases). Germline CDR1 GTSNPN, CDR2 SVGIG (reference sequence). The CDR3 is 13 residues long. V was cut by 5 bases and J by 1 base, with 11 bases left in between. As DNA, the CDR3 is TGTGCCTGGGACAGGCCGTTCCAAGAGACCCAGTACTTC. It yields the protein CAWDRPFQETQYF.

This clonotype was observed many times. The chain couples TRBV6-1 to TRBJ2-4; D is possibly TRBD1 (6 bases). The ends were cut back, 8 bases at V and 4 bases at J, with 9 bases in the middle. This CDR3 has 12 amino acids. From germline, CDR1 is MNHNS and CDR2 SASEGT. CDR3 in DNA: TGTGCCAGCTCGGACAGTAAAAACATTCAGTACTTC. This codes for CASSDSKNIQYF.

As DNA, the CDR3 is TGTGCCAGTATGGGATTGCGGCGGGGGCAACAAGAGACCCAGTACTTC. This codes for CASMGLRRGQQETQYF. V and J are TRBV19 and TRBJ2-5; D is possibly TRBD2 (7 bases). Germline CDR1 LNHDA, CDR2 SQIVND (reference sequence). The CDR3 spans 16 residues. Trimming took 7 bases from V and 2 from J, leaving 20 bases between them.

The chain carries TRBV5-1 and TRBJ1-1, with 7 bases that match TRBD1. J was trimmed by 5 bases and V by 2 bases; bases with no gene match: 3. Germline V gene sequence: CDR1 SGHRS, CDR2 YFSETQ. The CDR3 sequence is 13 residues long. Here the CDR3 DNA reads TGCGCCAGCAGCTTCAGGGGGAAGACTGAAGCTTTCTTT. It yields the protein CASSFRGKTEAFF. The whole variable domain, remainder taken from reference TRBV5-1 and TRBJ1-1, is KAGVTQTPRYLIKTRGQQVTLSCSPISGHRSVSWYQQTPGQGLQFLFEYFSETQRNKGNFPGRFSGRQFSNSRSEMNVSTLELGDSALYLCASSFRGKTEAFFGQGTRLTVV.

This rearrangement joins TRBV7-9 to TRBJ2-1; D perhaps matches TRBD2 (5 bases). Trimming shortened V by 3 bases and J by 16 bases, and 13 bases separated the two germline ends. The CDR3 sequence is 11 residues long. Germline lookup yields CDR1 SEHNR and CDR2 FQNEAQ (reference sequence). CDR3 DNA: TGTGCCAGCAGCTTCAAACGGAGGCACTTCTTC. It specifies CASSFKRRHFF.

This clonotype was detected only once. The junction and the germline gene differ at one end; a read error may be behind it. The rearrangement joins TRBV20-1 to TRBJ2-3, with TRBD2 matching over 10 bases. The CDR3 consists of 16 residues. CDR1 and CDR2 from the germline V gene are DFQATT and SNEGSKA (reference sequence). The CDR3 is CCASLAGVTGTDTQYF. CDR3 nucleotide sequence: TGCTGTGCTAGTCTAGCGGGGGTCACGGGCACAGATACGCAGTATTTT.

This clonotype was recorded many times. The gene calls are TRBV4-1 and TRBJ2-5; the match to TRBD2 covers 9 bases. Germline-derived CDR1 and CDR2 are MGHRA and YSYEKL. With 4 bases clipped from V and 5 bases from J, the junction kept 8 bases outside the gene matches. This CDR3 has 15 amino acids. The DNA of the CDR3 is TGCGCCAGCAGCCCCAGCGGGGGGCCGGTTGAGACCCAGTACTTC. As protein: CASSPSGGPVETQYF.

This clonotype came up many times. V and J are TRBV7-3 and TRBJ2-1; 7 nucleotides match TRBD1. Germline V CDR1 and CDR2: SGHTA, FQGTGA. This CDR3 has 12 residues. V gave up 5 bases and J gave up 5 bases; unmatched junction bases: 0. The DNA of the CDR3 is TGTGCCAGCAGCCAGGGGGACAATGAGCAGTTCTTC. Its translation: CASSQGDNEQFF.

This clonotype was seen only a few times. The rearrangement joins TRBV2 to TRBJ1-1, with D hard to call. The CDR3 runs 13 residues. Germline CDR1 and CDR2: SNHLY and FYNNEI. V shed 9 bases and J shed 2 bases, with 13 bases lying between them. The CDR3 bases are TGTGCCAGACCGCACGGACGCAACACTGAAGCTTTCTTT. It encodes CARPHGRNTEAFF.

This chain links TRBV27 with TRBJ2-1; 10 bases align to TRBD2. Germline V lookup: CDR1 MNHEY, CDR2 SMNVEV (reference sequence). Germline trimming cut 7 bases from V and 6 bases from J; bases unmatched to any gene: 6. The CDR3 is made up of 14 amino acids. Here the CDR3 DNA reads TGTGCCAGCACCTCCAGCGGGGGGGTCAATGAGCAGTTCTTC. Protein sequence: CASTSSGGVNEQFF.

This clonotype has a count of ten or more. Here the CDR3 reads CASSPAGSYEQYV. The CDR3 nucleotides are TGTGCCAGCAGCCCAGCAGGGTCCTACGAGCAGTACGTC. This chain links TRBV13 with TRBJ2-7; D is possibly TRBD1 (5 bases). The CDR3 length is 13 residues. The V gene lost 5 bases and the J gene lost 1 base, with 9 bases spanning the gap. Per the germline V gene, CDR1 is PRHDT and CDR2 is FYEKMQ (reference sequence).

In regard to this clonotype: A single base separates this from a much larger clone, so it may be a read error. This rearrangement joins TRBV7-6 to TRBJ2-5, with D perhaps TRBD1 (6 bases). CDR3 length equals 13 residues. V gave up 1 base and J gave up 5 bases, with 8 bases separating them. From germline, CDR1 is SGHVS and CDR2 FNYEAQ. The DNA for the CDR3 is TGTGCCAGCAGCTTAGGGGGGCCGGAGACCCAGTACTTC. Encoded protein: CASSLGGPETQYF.

As for this clonotype: A much bigger clone sits one base away, suggesting this may be a read error. V is TRBV12-3 or TRBV12-4 and J is TRBJ2-1; D ambiguous. CDR3 length: 12 residues. The CDR3 nucleotides are TGTGCCAGCTGTTTTTCCTACAATGAGCAGTTCTTC. It is translated as CASCFSYNEQFF.

In its sample, this clonotype was seen a few times. This chain links TRBV20-1 with TRBJ1-3; D is perhaps TRBD1 (6 bases). Between the trimmed V and J ends, which lost 6 bases and 3 bases, there was a span of 15 bases. The CDR3 is made up of 14 amino acids. Germline V gene lookup returns CDR1 DFQATT and CDR2 SNEGSKA (reference sequence). CDR3 nucleotide sequence: TGCAGTGCCAGTCACACAGGGAATGGAAACACCATATATTTT. It codes for CSASHTGNGNTIYF.

The rearrangement links TRBV4-1 to TRBJ2-7, with a tentative D call TRBD2 (6 bases). Trimming left V 1 base short and J 2 bases short, with 12 bases between. CDR3 length: 15 amino acids. Per the germline V gene, CDR1 is MGHRA and CDR2 is YSYEKL. CDR3: CASSQADGGTYEQYF. In DNA form, the CDR3 reads TGCGCCAGCAGCCAAGCAGACGGAGGGACCTACGAGCAGTACTTC.

This clonotype was recorded many times. V and J are TRBV10-3 and TRBJ2-3; D call uncertain. CDR1 and CDR2 (germline): ENHRY, SYGVKD. The CDR3 runs 11 residues. V was cut by 3 bases and J by 6 bases, with 4 bases left in between. This CDR3 reads CAISDVDTQYF. CDR3 coding DNA: TGTGCCATCAGTGATGTGGATACGCAGTATTTT.

This clonotype was seen ten or more times. The genes are TRBV4-1 and TRBJ2-5, with 11 bases that match TRBD2. The CDR3 is made up of 13 amino acids. With V trimmed by 1 base and J by 11 bases, 3 bases remained unmatched. Germline assignment: CDR1 MGHRA and CDR2 YSYEKL. The CDR3 protein is CASSQGLAGPQYF. The CDR3 DNA reads as TGCGCCAGCAGCCAAGGACTAGCGGGGCCTCAGTACTTC.

This clonotype was detected many times. The chain is built from TRBV10-2 and TRBJ2-1; D call uncertain. Deletions cut 0 bases from V and 13 bases from J, with 10 bases between. The germline V gene encodes CDR1 WSHSY and CDR2 SAAADI. The CDR3 runs to 12 residues. CDR3 in amino acids: CASSESGFDQFF. CDR3 sequence (DNA): TGCGCCAGCAGTGAGTCAGGTTTTGATCAGTTCTTC.

This clonotype was detected ten times or more. This chain joins TRBV12-3 or TRBV12-4 and TRBJ2-5; D gene unclear. V was clipped by 3 bases and J by 3 bases, with 8 bases between them. CDR3 length equals 13 residues. For the CDR3, the DNA is TGTGCCAGCAGTTTTTGGGATAAAGAGACCCAGTACTTC. Protein: CASSFWDKETQYF.

The sample holds many counts of this clonotype. The rearrangement links TRBV10-3 to TRBJ2-6; possible D gene TRBD1, 5 bases. This CDR3 has 16 residues. Trimming took off 6 bases at V and 0 bases at J, with 12 bases between the two ends. Germline lookup yields CDR1 ENHRY and CDR2 SYGVKD. This CDR3 reads CAIRPTESSGANVLTF. The CDR3 DNA reads TGTGCCATCAGACCGACAGAAAGCTCTGGGGCCAACGTCCTGACTTTC.

This clonotype was detected ten times or more. The chain carries TRBV20-1 and TRBJ2-3; no clear D. Germline assignment: CDR1 DFQATT and CDR2 SNEGSKA (reference sequence). V was cut by 0 bases and J by 1 base, with 5 bases left in between. The CDR3 has 13 residues. The CDR3 loop reads CSARERGTDTQYF. The DNA for the CDR3 is TGCAGTGCTAGAGAAAGGGGCACAGATACGCAGTATTTT.

About this clonotype: Because the CDR3's place on the DNA is in doubt, the DNA is left out and the CDR3 is given as listed by TCRdb. V usage is TRBV7-5 and J usage is TRBJ2-7; the table's D call, TRBD1, was not checked against the DNA. TRBV7-5 constitutes a pseudogene. Both ends counted, the CDR3 spans 20 residues. This CDR3 is CISVPEAIGQGPVNCYEQYV.

Many counts were recorded for this clonotype. This chain connects TRBV7-9 to TRBJ2-1; D unresolved. Trimming left V 1 base short and J 5 bases short, with 15 bases between. Germline V gene sequence: CDR1 SEHNR, CDR2 FQNEAQ (reference sequence). This CDR3 region has 16 residues. The CDR3 reads CASSLGKTGPNNEQFF. CDR3 DNA: TGTGCCAGCAGCTTAGGAAAAACCGGACCGAACAATGAGCAGTTCTTC.